Detailed here is one T cell receptor beta chain. No antigen is known for it. Mouse names are used for the genes. Coverage ceases 4 residues before the CDR3 finishes, and the germline J gene fills in the end. Combined cutaneous lymph node cells underwent sorting by CD4, CD8alpha, NKG2D, NKG2ACE and additional markers. This specimen comes from a study of CD8+ T cells in alopecia areata. Study background: The 7-10-week-old female C3H/HeJ mice were given skin taken from 6-12-month-old C3H/HeJ graft donors that had spontaneous alopecia.

Study-wide findings and caveats: More clonal than normal scalp was lesional scalp, particularly alopecia totalis/universalis. Resident alphabeta T-cell populations of normal skin are likewise subject to sequencing in scalp samples. TCRs were shared less clearly across patients than in mice, possibly for HLA-related reasons.

Germline CDR1 reads NSHNY; CDR2 reads SYGAGN. The CDR3 loop spans 15 amino acids. Trimming removed 1 base from V and 4 bases from J, with 12 bases in between. cDNA reverse transcribed from extracted RNA served as the sequencing template. Produced via immunoSEQ multiplex PCR; TCRdb's table is partial and in-frame only. The sample contains approximately 280,000 clones, none of them singletons. V gene TRBV13-1 combines with J gene TRBJ2-1, with TRBD1 as a possible D gene (7 bases). The sequence was obtained from a C3H/HeJ mouse with alopecia areata. As its MHC haplotype, the strain has H2-k. What was sequenced was CD4+ T cells sorted from a lymph node. CDR3 sequence reads: CASSDPGGKYAEQFF. Partial CDR3 DNA: TGTGCCAGCAGTGATCCAGGGGGGAAATATGCT.